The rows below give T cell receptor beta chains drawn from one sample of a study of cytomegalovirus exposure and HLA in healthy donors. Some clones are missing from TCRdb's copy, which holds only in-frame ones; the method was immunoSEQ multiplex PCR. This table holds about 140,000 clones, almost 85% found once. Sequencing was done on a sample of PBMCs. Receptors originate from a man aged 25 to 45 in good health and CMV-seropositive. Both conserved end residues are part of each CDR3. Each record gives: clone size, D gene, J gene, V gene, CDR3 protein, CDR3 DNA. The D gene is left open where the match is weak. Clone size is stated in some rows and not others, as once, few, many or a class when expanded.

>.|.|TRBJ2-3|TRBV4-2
CASSQVLTDTQYF
TGTGCCAGCAGCCAAGTCCTGACAGATACGCAGTATTTT
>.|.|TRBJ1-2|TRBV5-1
CASSPEGGELYGYTF
TGCGCCAGCAGCCCGGAGGGAGGGGAATTATATGGCTACACCTTC
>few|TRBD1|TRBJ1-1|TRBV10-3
CAISVQGSGTEAFF
TGTGCCATCAGTGTACAGGGGTCGGGGACTGAAGCTTTCTTT
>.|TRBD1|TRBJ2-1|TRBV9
CASSGGGTGGYNEQFF
TGTGCCAGCAGCGGAGGCGGGACAGGGGGCTACAATGAGCAGTTCTTC
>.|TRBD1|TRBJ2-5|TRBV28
CASRRTGGVETQYF
TGTGCCAGCAGAAGGACAGGGGGGGTAGAGACCCAGTACTTC
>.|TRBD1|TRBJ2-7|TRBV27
CASSPGQGCDEQYF
TGTGCCAGCAGTCCGGGACAGGGATGTGACGAGCAGTACTTC
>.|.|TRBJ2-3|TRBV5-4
CASSLGASSSTDTQYF
TGTGCCAGCAGCTTGGGGGCCTCCTCGAGCACAGATACGCAGTATTTT
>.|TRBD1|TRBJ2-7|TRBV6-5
CASSYDGQGYEQYF
TGTGCCAGCAGTTACGACGGACAGGGGTACGAGCAGTACTTC
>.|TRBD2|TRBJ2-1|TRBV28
CASSPLLPSGREQFF
TGTGCCAGCAGTCCCCTTCTGCCTAGCGGGAGAGAGCAGTTCTTC
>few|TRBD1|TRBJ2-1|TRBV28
CASSLTGGASSYNEQFF
TGTGCCAGCAGTTTGACAGGGGGTGCGAGCTCCTACAATGAGCAGTTCTTC
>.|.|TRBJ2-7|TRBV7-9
CASSLGLFYEQYF
TGTGCCAGCAGCTTGGGCCTTTTCTACGAGCAGTACTTC
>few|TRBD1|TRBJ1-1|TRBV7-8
CASSLAGDRNTEAFF
TGTGCCAGCAGCTTAGCAGGGGACAGGAACACTGAAGCTTTCTTT
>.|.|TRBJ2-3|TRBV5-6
CASSPRFHSTDTQYF
TGTGCCAGCAGCCCCCGGTTCCATAGCACAGATACGCAGTATTTT
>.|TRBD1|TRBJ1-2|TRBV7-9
CASSLADLQGDGYTF
TGTGCCAGCAGCTTAGCTGACCTACAGGGGGATGGCTACACCTTC
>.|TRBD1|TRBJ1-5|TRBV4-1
CASSQVAGQGNQPQHF
TGCGCCAGCAGCCAAGTTGCGGGACAGGGCAATCAGCCCCAGCATTTT
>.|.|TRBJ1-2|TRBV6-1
CASSEGQDYGYTF
TGTGCCAGCAGTGAGGGGCAGGACTATGGCTACACCTTC
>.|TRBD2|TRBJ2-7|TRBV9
CASSPRGVHEQYF
TGTGCCAGCAGCCCACGGGGGGTCCACGAGCAGTACTTC
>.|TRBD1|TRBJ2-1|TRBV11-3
CASSLGGQSYNEQFF
TGTGCCAGCAGCTTAGGGGGACAGAGCTACAATGAGCAGTTCTTC
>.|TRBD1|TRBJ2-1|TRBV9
CASSVRQGDGDEQFF
TGTGCCAGCAGCGTCCGACAGGGTGACGGCGATGAGCAGTTCTTC
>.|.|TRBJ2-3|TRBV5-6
CASSSPAGPHLGDTQYF
TGTGCCAGCAGCTCCCCCGCGGGACCCCACCTTGGGGATACGCAGTATTTT
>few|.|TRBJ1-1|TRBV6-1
CASSDGTYTMNTEAFF
TGTGCCAGCAGTGATGGGACTTATACCATGAACACTGAAGCTTTCTTT
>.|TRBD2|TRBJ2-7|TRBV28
CASRPGGGKNEQYF
TGTGCCAGCAGGCCCGGGGGGGGGAAGAACGAGCAGTACTTC